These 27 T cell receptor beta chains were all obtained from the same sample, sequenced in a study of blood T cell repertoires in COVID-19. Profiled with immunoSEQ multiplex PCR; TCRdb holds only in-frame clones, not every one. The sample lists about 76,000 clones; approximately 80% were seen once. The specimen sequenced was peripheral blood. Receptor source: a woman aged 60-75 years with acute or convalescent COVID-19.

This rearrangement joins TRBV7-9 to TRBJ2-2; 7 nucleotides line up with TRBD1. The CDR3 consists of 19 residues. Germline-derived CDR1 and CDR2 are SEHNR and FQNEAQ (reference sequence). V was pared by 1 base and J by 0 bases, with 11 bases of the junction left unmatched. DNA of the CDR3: TGTGCCAGCAGCTTAGGAGTGACAGGGCCCGATCCGAACACCGGGGAGCTGTTTTTT. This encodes CASSLGVTGPDPNTGELFF.

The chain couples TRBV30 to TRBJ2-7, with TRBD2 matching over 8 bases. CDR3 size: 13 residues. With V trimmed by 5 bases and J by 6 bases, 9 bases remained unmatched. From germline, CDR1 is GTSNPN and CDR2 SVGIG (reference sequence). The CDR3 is CAWSPGGGREQYF. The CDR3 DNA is TGTGCCTGGTCCCCCGGGGGGGGGCGCGAGCAGTACTTC. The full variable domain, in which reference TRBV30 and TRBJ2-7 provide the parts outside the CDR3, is SQTIHQWPATLVQPVGSPLSLECTVEGTSNPNLYWYRQAAGRGLQLLFYSVGIGQISSEVPQNLSASRPQDRQFILSSKKLLLSDSGFYLCAWSPGGGREQYFGPGTRLTVT.

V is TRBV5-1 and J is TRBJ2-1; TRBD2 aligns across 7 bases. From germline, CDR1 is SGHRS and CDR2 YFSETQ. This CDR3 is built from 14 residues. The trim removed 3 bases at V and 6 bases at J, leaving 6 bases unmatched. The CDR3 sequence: CASSSGLDTNEQFF. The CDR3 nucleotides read TGCGCCAGCAGCTCAGGACTAGATACCAATGAGCAGTTCTTC.

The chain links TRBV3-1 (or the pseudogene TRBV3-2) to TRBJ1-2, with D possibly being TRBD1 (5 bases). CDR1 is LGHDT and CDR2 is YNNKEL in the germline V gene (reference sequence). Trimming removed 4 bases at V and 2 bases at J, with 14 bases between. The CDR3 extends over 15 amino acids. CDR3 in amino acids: CASSPLGEANYGYTF. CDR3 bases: TGTGCCAGCAGCCCCCTGGGGGAGGCGAACTATGGCTACACCTTC.

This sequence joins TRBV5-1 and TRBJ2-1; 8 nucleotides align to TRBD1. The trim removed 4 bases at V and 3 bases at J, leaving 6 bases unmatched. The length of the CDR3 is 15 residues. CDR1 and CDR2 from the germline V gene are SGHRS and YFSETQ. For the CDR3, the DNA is TGCGCCAGCAGCCTCTTGGACAGGGTCTACAATGAGCAGTTCTTC. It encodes CASSLLDRVYNEQFF.

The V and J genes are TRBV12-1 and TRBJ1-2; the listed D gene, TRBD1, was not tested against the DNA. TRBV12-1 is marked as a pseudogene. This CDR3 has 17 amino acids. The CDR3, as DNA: TGTGCCAGCAGCCACAAGGGGACAGAGTTCGAACACTATGGCTACACCTTC. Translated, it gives CASSHKGTEFEHYGYTF.

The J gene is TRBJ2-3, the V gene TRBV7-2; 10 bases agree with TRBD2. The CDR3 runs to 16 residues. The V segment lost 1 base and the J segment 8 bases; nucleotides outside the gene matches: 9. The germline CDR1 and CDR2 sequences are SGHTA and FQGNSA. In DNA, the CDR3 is TGTGCCAGCAGCTTAGAAAGCGGGGGGGCGATTAGTACGCAGTATTTT. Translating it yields CASSLESGGAISTQYF.

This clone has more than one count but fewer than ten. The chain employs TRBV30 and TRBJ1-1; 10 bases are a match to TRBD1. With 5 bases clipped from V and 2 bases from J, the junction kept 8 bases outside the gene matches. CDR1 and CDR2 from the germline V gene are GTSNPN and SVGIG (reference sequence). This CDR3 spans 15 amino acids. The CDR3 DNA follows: TGTGCCTGGGGGCAAGACAGGGGGCGCAACACTGAAGCTTTCTTT. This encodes CAWGQDRGRNTEAFF. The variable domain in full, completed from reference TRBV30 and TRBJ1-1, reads SQTIHQWPATLVQPVGSPLSLECTVEGTSNPNLYWYRQAAGRGLQLLFYSVGIGQISSEVPQNLSASRPQDRQFILSSKKLLLSDSGFYLCAWGQDRGRNTEAFFGQGTRLTVV.

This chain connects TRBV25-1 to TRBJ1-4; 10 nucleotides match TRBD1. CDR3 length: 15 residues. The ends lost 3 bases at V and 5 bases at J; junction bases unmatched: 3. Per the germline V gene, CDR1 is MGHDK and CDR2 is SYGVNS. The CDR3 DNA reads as TGTGCCAGCAGTGAGCCGGGACAGGGGAATGAAAAACTGTTTTTT. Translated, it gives CASSEPGQGNEKLFF.

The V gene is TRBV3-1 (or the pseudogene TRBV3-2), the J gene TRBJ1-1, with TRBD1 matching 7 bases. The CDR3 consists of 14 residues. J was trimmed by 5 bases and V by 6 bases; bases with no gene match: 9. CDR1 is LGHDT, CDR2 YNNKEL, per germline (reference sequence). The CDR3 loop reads CASRFQGVGTEAFF. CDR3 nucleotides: TGTGCCAGCAGATTCCAGGGGGTGGGTACTGAAGCTTTCTTT.

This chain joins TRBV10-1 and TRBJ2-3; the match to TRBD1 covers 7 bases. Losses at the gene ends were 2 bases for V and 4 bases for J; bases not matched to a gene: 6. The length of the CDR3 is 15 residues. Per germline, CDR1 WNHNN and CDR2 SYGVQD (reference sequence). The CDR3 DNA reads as TGCGCCAGCAGTGAGACCACAGGGGTCCCAGATACGCAGTATTTT. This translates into CASSETTGVPDTQYF.

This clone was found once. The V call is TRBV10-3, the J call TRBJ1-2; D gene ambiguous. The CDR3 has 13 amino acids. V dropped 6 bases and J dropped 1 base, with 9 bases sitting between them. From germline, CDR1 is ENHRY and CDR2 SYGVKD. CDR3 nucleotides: TGTGCCATCAGCCTGGACTATAACTATGGCTACACCTTC. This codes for CAISLDYNYGYTF.

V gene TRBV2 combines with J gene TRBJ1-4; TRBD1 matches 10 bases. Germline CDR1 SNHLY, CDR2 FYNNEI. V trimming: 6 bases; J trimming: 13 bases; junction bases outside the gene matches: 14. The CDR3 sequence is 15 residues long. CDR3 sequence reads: CASRNGQGVASSLFF. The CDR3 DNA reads TGTGCCAGCAGGAATGGACAGGGGGTTGCTTCCTCACTGTTTTTT.

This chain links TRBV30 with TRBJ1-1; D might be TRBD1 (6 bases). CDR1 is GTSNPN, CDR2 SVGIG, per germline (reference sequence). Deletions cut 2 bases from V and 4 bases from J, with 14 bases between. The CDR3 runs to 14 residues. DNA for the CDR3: TGTGCCTGGAGTCCACAGGGTCGGGTCACTGAAGCTTTCTTT. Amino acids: CAWSPQGRVTEAFF.

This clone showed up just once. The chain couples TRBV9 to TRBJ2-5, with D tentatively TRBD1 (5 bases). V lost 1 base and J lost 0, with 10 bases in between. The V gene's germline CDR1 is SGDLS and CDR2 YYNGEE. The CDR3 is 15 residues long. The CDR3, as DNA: TGTGCCAGCAGCGTATATCCAGGGTACCAAGAGACCCAGTACTTC. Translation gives CASSVYPGYQETQYF.

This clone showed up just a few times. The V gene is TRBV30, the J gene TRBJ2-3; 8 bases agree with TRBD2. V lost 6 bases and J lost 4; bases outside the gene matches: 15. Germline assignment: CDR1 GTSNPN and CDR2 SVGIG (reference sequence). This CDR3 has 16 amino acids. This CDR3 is CACGTGGALYPDTQYF. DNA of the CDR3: TGTGCCTGCGGTACGGGGGGGGCGCTTTACCCAGATACGCAGTATTTT.

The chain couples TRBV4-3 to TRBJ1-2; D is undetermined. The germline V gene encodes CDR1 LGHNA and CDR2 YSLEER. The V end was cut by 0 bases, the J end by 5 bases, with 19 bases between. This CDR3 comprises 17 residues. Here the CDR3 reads CASSQDPRGGGSYGYTF. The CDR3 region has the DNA TGCGCCAGCAGCCAAGACCCCCGAGGAGGAGGCTCTTATGGCTACACCTTC.

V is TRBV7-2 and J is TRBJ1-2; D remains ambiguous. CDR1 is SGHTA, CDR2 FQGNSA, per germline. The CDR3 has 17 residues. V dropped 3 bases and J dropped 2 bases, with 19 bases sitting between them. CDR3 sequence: CASSFNTRGLSNYGYTF. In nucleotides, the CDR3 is TGTGCCAGCAGCTTTAACACAAGAGGTCTGTCCAACTATGGCTACACCTTC.

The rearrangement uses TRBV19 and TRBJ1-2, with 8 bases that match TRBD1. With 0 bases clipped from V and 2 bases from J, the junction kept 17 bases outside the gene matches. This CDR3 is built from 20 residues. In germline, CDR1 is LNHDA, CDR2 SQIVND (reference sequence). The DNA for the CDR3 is TGTGCCAGTAGTATAGATAAGCGGATGGGGCGACAGGGGACAAACTATGGCTACACCTTC. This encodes CASSIDKRMGRQGTNYGYTF.

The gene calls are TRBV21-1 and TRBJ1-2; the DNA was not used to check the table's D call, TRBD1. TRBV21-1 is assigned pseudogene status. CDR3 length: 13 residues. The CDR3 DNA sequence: TGTGCCAGCAGCAAGTTGGGCCAGAAAGGCTACACCTTC. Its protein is CASSKLGQKGYTF.

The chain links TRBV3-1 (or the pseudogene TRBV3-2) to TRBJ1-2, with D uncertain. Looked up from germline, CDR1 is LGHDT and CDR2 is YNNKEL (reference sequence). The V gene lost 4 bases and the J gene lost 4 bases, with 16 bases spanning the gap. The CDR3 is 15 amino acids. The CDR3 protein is CASSPLGMVIYGYTF. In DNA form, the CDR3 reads TGTGCCAGCAGCCCCCTAGGAATGGTTATCTATGGCTACACCTTC.

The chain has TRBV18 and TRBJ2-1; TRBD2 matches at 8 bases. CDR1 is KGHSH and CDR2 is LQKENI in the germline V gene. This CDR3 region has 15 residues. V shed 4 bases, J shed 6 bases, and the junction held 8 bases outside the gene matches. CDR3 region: CASSRAGTRGNEQFF. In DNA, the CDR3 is TGTGCCAGCTCACGGGCCGGGACTAGAGGCAATGAGCAGTTCTTC. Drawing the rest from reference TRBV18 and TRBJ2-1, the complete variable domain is NAGVMQNPRHLVRRRGQEARLRCSPMKGHSHVYWYRQLPEEGLKFMVYLQKENIIDESGMPKERFSAEFPKEGPSILRIQQVVRGDSAAYFCASSRAGTRGNEQFFGPGTRLTVL.

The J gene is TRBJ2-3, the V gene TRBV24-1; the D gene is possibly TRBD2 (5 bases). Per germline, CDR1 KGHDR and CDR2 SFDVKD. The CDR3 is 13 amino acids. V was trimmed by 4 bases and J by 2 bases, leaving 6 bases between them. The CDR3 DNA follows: TGTGCCACCAGTGACGGACTCACAGATACGCAGTATTTT. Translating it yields CATSDGLTDTQYF.

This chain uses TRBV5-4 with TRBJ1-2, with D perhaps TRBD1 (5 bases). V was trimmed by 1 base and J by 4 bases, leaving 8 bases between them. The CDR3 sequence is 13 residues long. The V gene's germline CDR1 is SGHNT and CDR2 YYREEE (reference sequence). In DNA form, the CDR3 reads TGTGCCAGCAGCTTGAGTGGGGCCTATGGCTACACCTTC. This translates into CASSLSGAYGYTF.

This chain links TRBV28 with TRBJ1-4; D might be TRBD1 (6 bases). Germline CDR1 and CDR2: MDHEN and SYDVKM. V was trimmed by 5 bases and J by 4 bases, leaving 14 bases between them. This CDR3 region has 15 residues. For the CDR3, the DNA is TGTGCCAGCAGTACCCCAGGGGCCCTTAATGAAAAACTGTTTTTT. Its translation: CASSTPGALNEKLFF.

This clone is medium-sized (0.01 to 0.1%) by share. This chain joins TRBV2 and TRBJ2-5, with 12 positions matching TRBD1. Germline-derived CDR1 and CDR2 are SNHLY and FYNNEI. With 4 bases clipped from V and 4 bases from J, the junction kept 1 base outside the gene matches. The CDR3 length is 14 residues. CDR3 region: CASSGDRGRETQYF. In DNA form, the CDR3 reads TGTGCCAGCAGTGGGGACAGGGGGCGAGAGACCCAGTACTTC.

This chain's CDR3 is CASSLRRNTEAFF. The DNA of the CDR3 is TGTGCCAGCAGCTTAAGGAGGAACACTGAAGCTTTCTTT. The V gene is TRBV7-3, the J gene TRBJ1-1; D is unclear. Germline V lookup: CDR1 SGHTA, CDR2 FQGTGA. The CDR3 is 13 residues long. Trimming pared 1 base from V and 1 base from J, leaving 4 bases between.